The rows below give T cell receptor beta chains drawn from one sample of a study of T cell repertoires in cytomegalovirus infection. Their antigens are not known. TCRdb reprocessed the reads via MiXCR and lists one record per CDR3 protein. Of tens of thousands of distinct CDR3 sequences listed, more than 15% are singletons. Material: CD8+ T cells from cultured PBMCs, obtained from culture after CMV antigen stimulation. These receptors were taken from a human donor in good health (CMV status not recorded). Some clones in this sample may be carry-over from other donors' samples. Each CDR3 is given with its conserved first and last residue. The order of the fields is V gene, CDR3 length, J gene, D gene, clone size, CDR3 protein, CDR3 DNA. A D gene is named only where the DNA matches it firmly. Not every row has a clone size; where given, it reads once, few, many or a size class.

v_call: TRBV7-2
cdr3_length: 15
j_call: TRBJ2-3
d_call: TRBD2
clone_size: few
cdr3_aa: CASSVTSVGTDTQYF
cdr3_nt: TGTGCCAGCAGCGTGACTAGCGTTGGGACAGATACGCAGTATTTT

v_call: TRBV7-8
cdr3_length: 14
j_call: TRBJ2-3
d_call: -
clone_size: few
cdr3_aa: CASSSGVRTDTQYF
cdr3_nt: TGTGCCAGCAGCTCGGGGGTCCGGACAGATACGCAGTATTTT

v_call: TRBV7-2
cdr3_length: 14
j_call: TRBJ2-3
d_call: -
clone_size: -
cdr3_aa: CASSLGARADTQYF
cdr3_nt: TGTGCCAGCAGCTTAGGGGCGAGGGCAGATACGCAGTATTTT

v_call: TRBV15
cdr3_length: 18
j_call: TRBJ1-4
d_call: TRBD1
clone_size: few
cdr3_aa: CATSRDRDRATPDEKLFF
cdr3_nt: TGTGCCACCAGCAGAGATAGGGACAGGGCAACCCCTGATGAAAAACTGTTTTTT

v_call: TRBV15
cdr3_length: 14
j_call: TRBJ2-7
d_call: TRBD1
clone_size: many
cdr3_aa: CATSARDRGYEQYF
cdr3_nt: TGTGCCACCAGCGCCCGGGACAGGGGCTACGAGCAGTACTTC

v_call: TRBV27
cdr3_length: 14
j_call: TRBJ1-5
d_call: -
clone_size: -
cdr3_aa: CASSPRAGRQPQHF
cdr3_nt: TGTGCCAGCTCACCTCGGGCAGGGAGGCAGCCCCAGCATTTT

v_call: TRBV12-3/TRBV12-4
cdr3_length: 16
j_call: TRBJ2-5
d_call: TRBD2
clone_size: few
cdr3_aa: CASSFPLAGSQETQYF
cdr3_nt: TGTGCCAGCAGTTTCCCACTAGCGGGGAGTCAAGAGACCCAGTACTTC

v_call: TRBV7-2
cdr3_length: 16
j_call: TRBJ2-7
d_call: TRBD2
clone_size: many
cdr3_aa: CASSLRSGGSSYEQYF
cdr3_nt: TGTGCCAGCAGCTTAAGGAGCGGGGGTAGCTCCTACGAGCAGTACTTC

v_call: TRBV15
cdr3_length: 15
j_call: TRBJ1-1
d_call: -
clone_size: -
cdr3_aa: CATSGVQGVETEAFF
cdr3_nt: TGTGCCACCAGCGGGGTACAGGGTGTGGAGACTGAAGCTTTCTTT

v_call: TRBV6-5
cdr3_length: 13
j_call: TRBJ2-1
d_call: TRBD2
clone_size: once
cdr3_aa: CASSPLEAGEQFF
cdr3_nt: TGTGCCAGCAGCCCCCTTGAAGCGGGAGAGCAGTTCTTC

v_call: TRBV7-6
cdr3_length: 13
j_call: TRBJ2-7
d_call: TRBD1
clone_size: -
cdr3_aa: CASSPWTGREQYF
cdr3_nt: TGTGCCAGCAGCCCATGGACAGGGAGGGAGCAGTACTTC

v_call: TRBV6-6
cdr3_length: 15
j_call: TRBJ1-1
d_call: -
clone_size: -
cdr3_aa: CASSFSDSPGAEAFF
cdr3_nt: TGTGCCAGCAGTTTTTCGGACAGCCCGGGGGCTGAAGCTTTCTTT

v_call: TRBV5-1
cdr3_length: 13
j_call: TRBJ2-7
d_call: -
clone_size: few
cdr3_aa: CASSGIAEYEQYF
cdr3_nt: TGCGCCAGCAGCGGGATAGCGGAGTACGAGCAGTACTTC

v_call: TRBV7-2
cdr3_length: 17
j_call: TRBJ2-1
d_call: TRBD1
clone_size: -
cdr3_aa: CASSLAPRDRAGDEQFF
cdr3_nt: TGTGCCAGCAGCTTAGCTCCCCGGGACAGGGCAGGGGATGAGCAGTTCTTC

v_call: TRBV7-2
cdr3_length: 15
j_call: TRBJ2-7
d_call: -
clone_size: few
cdr3_aa: CASSLARKRPYEQYF
cdr3_nt: TGTGCCAGCAGCTTAGCACGGAAAAGACCCTACGAGCAGTACTTC

v_call: TRBV7-6
cdr3_length: 17
j_call: TRBJ1-6
d_call: -
clone_size: many
cdr3_aa: CASSLGTATGRNSPLHF
cdr3_nt: TGTGCCAGCAGCTTAGGAACTGCGACAGGCCGTAATTCACCCCTCCACTTT

v_call: TRBV7-2
cdr3_length: 15
j_call: TRBJ1-2
d_call: TRBD1
clone_size: -
cdr3_aa: CASSLVAGGGYGYTF
cdr3_nt: TGTGCCAGCAGCTTAGTCGCAGGGGGCGGCTATGGCTACACCTTC

v_call: TRBV9
cdr3_length: 15
j_call: TRBJ2-2
d_call: -
clone_size: -
cdr3_aa: CASSPWTANTGELFF
cdr3_nt: TGTGCCAGCAGCCCCTGGACAGCGAACACCGGGGAGCTGTTTTTT

v_call: TRBV7-9
cdr3_length: 12
j_call: TRBJ2-7
d_call: -
clone_size: -
cdr3_aa: CASSLLRGNSLF
cdr3_nt: TGTGCCAGCAGCTTATTAAGGGGAAACAGCCTCTTC

v_call: TRBV6-1
cdr3_length: 16
j_call: TRBJ2-1
d_call: -
clone_size: once
cdr3_aa: CASSRLQGSSYNEQFF
cdr3_nt: TGTGCCAGCAGCCGACTACAGGGAAGCTCCTACAATGAGCAGTTCTTC

v_call: TRBV7-9
cdr3_length: 15
j_call: TRBJ2-5
d_call: -
clone_size: -
cdr3_aa: CACESAGPTQRDQYF
cdr3_nt: TGTGCCTGCGAGAGTGCAGGGCCCACACAAAGAGACCAGTACTTC

v_call: TRBV20-1
cdr3_length: 11
j_call: TRBJ2-7
d_call: -
clone_size: -
cdr3_aa: CSANLLVEQYF
cdr3_nt: TGCAGTGCTAACCTCCTCGTCGAGCAGTACTTC

v_call: TRBV6-2/TRBV6-3
cdr3_length: 11
j_call: TRBJ1-1
d_call: -
clone_size: many
cdr3_aa: CATNRDTEAFF
cdr3_nt: TGTGCCACCAACAGGGACACTGAAGCTTTCTTT

v_call: TRBV20-1
cdr3_length: 15
j_call: TRBJ2-2
d_call: -
clone_size: few
cdr3_aa: CSARDKGTNTGELFF
cdr3_nt: TGCAGTGCTAGAGATAAGGGGACAAACACCGGGGAGCTGTTTTTT

v_call: TRBV12-3/TRBV12-4
cdr3_length: 16
j_call: TRBJ2-2
d_call: -
clone_size: -
cdr3_aa: CASTGIGTSNTGELFF
cdr3_nt: TGTGCCAGCACCGGAATCGGGACCTCGAACACCGGGGAGCTGTTTTTT

v_call: TRBV5-4
cdr3_length: 15
j_call: TRBJ2-1
d_call: TRBD1
clone_size: -
cdr3_aa: CAFPRDRGPYNEQFF
cdr3_nt: TGTGCCTTCCCGCGGGACAGGGGACCCTACAATGAGCAGTTCTTC

v_call: TRBV7-9
cdr3_length: 16
j_call: TRBJ2-1
d_call: TRBD2
clone_size: few
cdr3_aa: CASSLVPSGSYNEQFF
cdr3_nt: TGTGCCAGCAGCTTAGTTCCTAGCGGTTCCTACAATGAGCAGTTCTTC

v_call: TRBV6-1
cdr3_length: 17
j_call: TRBJ1-2
d_call: TRBD1
clone_size: few
cdr3_aa: CASSELWGQTFNYGYTF
cdr3_nt: TGTGCCAGCAGTGAATTGTGGGGACAGACGTTTAACTATGGCTACACCTTC

v_call: TRBV6-6
cdr3_length: 15
j_call: TRBJ2-3
d_call: -
clone_size: -
cdr3_aa: CASSEGGRRTDTQYF
cdr3_nt: TGTGCCAGCAGTGAGGGGGGGCGCAGAACAGATACGCAGTATTTT

v_call: TRBV7-8
cdr3_length: 16
j_call: TRBJ2-1
d_call: -
clone_size: -
cdr3_aa: CASSLGAQAFYNEQFF
cdr3_nt: TGTGCCAGCAGCTTAGGGGCCCAAGCCTTTTACAATGAGCAGTTCTTC

v_call: TRBV7-2
cdr3_length: 17
j_call: TRBJ2-7
d_call: -
clone_size: few
cdr3_aa: CASSLHGGRTFSYEQYF
cdr3_nt: TGTGCCAGCAGCCTCCATGGGGGCAGGACTTTCTCCTACGAGCAGTACTTC

v_call: TRBV5-4
cdr3_length: 13
j_call: TRBJ2-7
d_call: -
clone_size: -
cdr3_aa: CASSSGSSYEQYF
cdr3_nt: TGTGCCAGCAGCTCGGGGAGTTCCTACGAGCAGTACTTC

v_call: TRBV28
cdr3_length: 16
j_call: TRBJ1-4
d_call: TRBD1
clone_size: few
cdr3_aa: CASSPTGGKVNEKLFF
cdr3_nt: TGTGCCAGCAGCCCGACAGGGGGCAAGGTTAATGAAAAACTGTTTTTT

v_call: TRBV7-8
cdr3_length: 17
j_call: TRBJ2-7
d_call: -
clone_size: few
cdr3_aa: CASSQSSLGENSYEQYF
cdr3_nt: TGTGCCAGCAGCCAGTCTTCCTTGGGCGAAAACTCCTACGAGCAGTACTTC

v_call: TRBV15
cdr3_length: 15
j_call: TRBJ2-5
d_call: -
clone_size: few
cdr3_aa: CATSRDMGPQETQYF
cdr3_nt: TGTGCCACCAGCAGAGATATGGGACCTCAAGAGACCCAGTACTTC

v_call: TRBV27
cdr3_length: 18
j_call: TRBJ1-1
d_call: TRBD1
clone_size: few
cdr3_aa: CASSPISPLGTGGRKAFF
cdr3_nt: TGTGCCAGCAGCCCCATATCCCCGCTCGGGACAGGGGGGAGGAAGGCTTTCTTT

v_call: TRBV11-1
cdr3_length: 15
j_call: TRBJ2-1
d_call: -
clone_size: -
cdr3_aa: CASSKEPGNYNEQFF
cdr3_nt: TGTGCCAGCAGCAAGGAGCCGGGGAACTACAATGAGCAGTTCTTC

v_call: TRBV6-2/TRBV6-3
cdr3_length: 16
j_call: TRBJ2-1
d_call: TRBD1
clone_size: -
cdr3_aa: CASSYRAPGQGNEQFF
cdr3_nt: TGTGCCAGCAGTTATAGAGCCCCGGGACAGGGCAATGAGCAGTTCTTC

v_call: TRBV19
cdr3_length: 16
j_call: TRBJ2-1
d_call: -
clone_size: few
cdr3_aa: CASSIAAIRSYNEQFF
cdr3_nt: TGTGCCAGTAGTATAGCGGCCATTCGCTCCTACAATGAGCAGTTCTTC

v_call: TRBV6-1
cdr3_length: 15
j_call: TRBJ1-1
d_call: -
clone_size: -
cdr3_aa: CASSEVPGGGTEAFF
cdr3_nt: TGTGCCAGCAGTGAAGTCCCAGGTGGGGGAACTGAAGCTTTCTTT

v_call: TRBV7-2
cdr3_length: 16
j_call: TRBJ2-7
d_call: TRBD2
clone_size: many
cdr3_aa: CASSLGGRAIEYEQYF
cdr3_nt: TGTGCCAGCAGCTTAGGCGGGAGGGCCATAGAGTACGAGCAGTACTTC

v_call: TRBV20-1
cdr3_length: 14
j_call: TRBJ1-1
d_call: -
clone_size: -
cdr3_aa: CSARDGAGHTEAFF
cdr3_nt: TGCAGTGCTAGAGACGGGGCGGGGCACACTGAAGCTTTCTTT

v_call: TRBV12-5
cdr3_length: 17
j_call: TRBJ1-1
d_call: TRBD1
clone_size: -
cdr3_aa: CASGLTMTGAMNTEAFF
cdr3_nt: TGTGCTAGTGGTTTGACCATGACAGGGGCGATGAACACTGAAGCTTTCTTT

v_call: TRBV7-2
cdr3_length: 17
j_call: TRBJ1-6
d_call: -
clone_size: -
cdr3_aa: CASSLSIASSYNSPLHF
cdr3_nt: TGTGCCAGCAGCTTATCAATTGCGAGCTCCTATAATTCACCCCTCCACTTT

v_call: TRBV6-2/TRBV6-3
cdr3_length: 17
j_call: TRBJ1-3
d_call: -
clone_size: -
cdr3_aa: CASSYSTGLWKGNTIYF
cdr3_nt: TGTGCCAGCAGTTACTCGACCGGGTTGTGGAAAGGAAACACCATATATTTT

v_call: TRBV12-3/TRBV12-4
cdr3_length: 14
j_call: TRBJ2-7
d_call: TRBD2
clone_size: -
cdr3_aa: CASHSGRASSEQYF
cdr3_nt: TGTGCCAGCCACAGCGGGAGGGCCTCTTCCGAGCAGTACTTC

v_call: TRBV7-2
cdr3_length: 16
j_call: TRBJ1-6
d_call: -
clone_size: -
cdr3_aa: CASSLGQWAYNSPLHF
cdr3_nt: TGTGCCAGCAGCTTAGGGCAGTGGGCCTATAATTCACCCCTCCACTTT

v_call: TRBV28
cdr3_length: 15
j_call: TRBJ2-5
d_call: TRBD1
clone_size: -
cdr3_aa: CATLQPGQGQETQYF
cdr3_nt: TGTGCCACCTTGCAACCGGGACAGGGGCAAGAGACCCAGTACTTC

v_call: TRBV12-3/TRBV12-4
cdr3_length: 14
j_call: TRBJ2-7
d_call: -
clone_size: few
cdr3_aa: CASSSYESSYEQYF
cdr3_nt: TGTGCCAGCAGCTCCTATGAGAGCTCCTACGAGCAGTACTTC

v_call: TRBV27
cdr3_length: 15
j_call: TRBJ2-7
d_call: -
clone_size: -
cdr3_aa: CASTFSAFGPYEQYF
cdr3_nt: TGTGCCAGCACTTTCTCGGCCTTTGGACCCTACGAGCAGTACTTC

v_call: TRBV7-2
cdr3_length: 14
j_call: TRBJ2-1
d_call: TRBD2
clone_size: few
cdr3_aa: CASSSPSGYNEQFF
cdr3_nt: TGTGCCAGCAGCTCACCTAGCGGATACAATGAGCAGTTCTTC

v_call: TRBV20-1
cdr3_length: 13
j_call: TRBJ2-7
d_call: -
clone_size: few
cdr3_aa: CSATTQSSYEQYF
cdr3_nt: TGCAGTGCTACCACCCAGAGCTCCTACGAGCAGTACTTC

v_call: TRBV12-3/TRBV12-4
cdr3_length: 14
j_call: TRBJ2-7
d_call: -
clone_size: few
cdr3_aa: CASSRNERLYEQYF
cdr3_nt: TGTGCCAGCAGTAGGAATGAGCGGTTATACGAGCAGTACTTC

v_call: TRBV7-9
cdr3_length: 14
j_call: TRBJ2-3
d_call: TRBD1
clone_size: -
cdr3_aa: CASSPRTGPDTQYF
cdr3_nt: TGTGCCAGCAGCCCCCGGACAGGGCCAGATACGCAGTATTTT

v_call: TRBV6-2/TRBV6-3
cdr3_length: 16
j_call: TRBJ2-7
d_call: TRBD1
clone_size: -
cdr3_aa: CASSYSTGWTGGEQYF
cdr3_nt: TGTGCCAGCAGTTACTCGACCGGCTGGACAGGTGGCGAGCAGTACTTC

v_call: TRBV7-2
cdr3_length: 16
j_call: TRBJ2-7
d_call: TRBD2
clone_size: -
cdr3_aa: CASSSTAGLAGEQQYF
cdr3_nt: TGTGCCAGCAGCTCCACCGCGGGACTAGCGGGAGAACAGCAGTACTTC

v_call: TRBV15
cdr3_length: 14
j_call: TRBJ2-7
d_call: TRBD1
clone_size: many
cdr3_aa: CATSDRTGGYEQYF
cdr3_nt: TGTGCCACCAGCGACCGGACAGGGGGCTACGAGCAGTACTTC

v_call: TRBV7-2
cdr3_length: 16
j_call: TRBJ2-1
d_call: TRBD2
clone_size: few
cdr3_aa: CASSPLIGRERNEQFF
cdr3_nt: TGTGCCAGCAGCCCCCTTATCGGGAGGGAGAGGAATGAGCAGTTCTTC

v_call: TRBV5-6
cdr3_length: 18
j_call: TRBJ2-5
d_call: TRBD2
clone_size: few
cdr3_aa: CASSFVGSGGEYQETQYF
cdr3_nt: TGTGCCAGCAGCTTCGTCGGTAGCGGGGGCGAGTACCAAGAGACCCAGTACTTC